Listed below are T cell receptor beta chains from one sample, sequenced in a study of shared clonotypes between healthy human individuals. TCRdb's copy holds only in-frame clones and misses some; the assay was immunoSEQ multiplex PCR. Of approximately 180,000 clones detected, approximately 95% appear once; the ten largest clones hold 0.067%. Sequencing was done on a sample of naive CD4+ T cells sorted from blood. The receptors stem from a woman aged 25 to 39 in good health. Both conserved end residues are part of each CDR3. A D gene is named only where the DNA matches it firmly. A clone size is listed for some rows: how often the clone was seen (once, few, many), or a class if it is expanded.

J gene: TRBJ1-2
V gene: TRBV28
clone size: NA
D gene: NA
CDR3 protein: CASSFPSSNYDYTF
CDR3 DNA: TGTGCCAGCAGTTTCCCCTCATCTAACTATGACTACACCTTC

J gene: TRBJ2-7
V gene: TRBV19
clone size: NA
D gene: NA
CDR3 protein: CASSMVGQRLGERTYEQYF
CDR3 DNA: TGTGCCAGTAGTATGGTGGGACAAAGGTTGGGGGAAAGAACCTACGAGCAGTACTTC

J gene: TRBJ1-6
V gene: TRBV7-8
clone size: NA
D gene: NA
CDR3 protein: CASSLDSSYNSPLHF
CDR3 DNA: TGTGCCAGCAGCTTAGATAGCTCCTATAATTCACCCCTCCACTTT

J gene: TRBJ1-1
V gene: TRBV5-1
clone size: NA
D gene: NA
CDR3 protein: CASSLEGIGTEAFF
CDR3 DNA: TGCGCCAGCAGCTTGGAGGGGATTGGGACTGAAGCTTTCTTT

J gene: TRBJ1-3
V gene: TRBV29-1
clone size: NA
D gene: NA
CDR3 protein: CSVDVSGNTIYF
CDR3 DNA: TGCAGCGTCGATGTCTCTGGAAACACCATATATTTT

J gene: TRBJ2-1
V gene: TRBV27
clone size: NA
D gene: NA
CDR3 protein: CASSSKTGFNEQFF
CDR3 DNA: TGTGCCAGCAGTTCCAAGACGGGGTTCAATGAGCAGTTCTTC

J gene: TRBJ1-4
V gene: TRBV19
clone size: NA
D gene: TRBD1
CDR3 protein: CASSTNRGGEKLFF
CDR3 DNA: TGTGCCAGTAGTACGAACAGGGGTGGTGAAAAACTGTTTTTT

J gene: TRBJ2-7
V gene: TRBV29-1
clone size: NA
D gene: TRBD2
CDR3 protein: CSVASGPYEQYF
CDR3 DNA: TGCAGCGTTGCTAGCGGACCCTACGAGCAGTACTTC

J gene: TRBJ2-7
V gene: TRBV30
clone size: NA
D gene: TRBD1
CDR3 protein: CAWSVQGYEQYF
CDR3 DNA: TGTGCCTGGAGTGTACAGGGGTACGAGCAGTACTTC

J gene: TRBJ1-2
V gene: TRBV4-1
clone size: NA
D gene: NA
CDR3 protein: CASSQFDRWGGYTF
CDR3 DNA: TGCGCCAGCAGCCAATTCGACAGGTGGGGTGGCTACACCTTC

J gene: TRBJ2-2
V gene: TRBV5-1
clone size: once
D gene: TRBD2
CDR3 protein: CASSLRTRRAGGQGTGELFF
CDR3 DNA: TGCGCCAGCAGCTTAAGAACCCGGCGAGCGGGAGGCCAAGGTACCGGGGAGCTGTTTTTT

J gene: TRBJ1-4
V gene: TRBV19
clone size: NA
D gene: TRBD1
CDR3 protein: CARETGGEEIGELFF
CDR3 DNA: TGTGCCAGGGAGACAGGGGGCGAAGAGATTGGAGAACTGTTTTTT

J gene: TRBJ1-4
V gene: TRBV6-5
clone size: NA
D gene: NA
CDR3 protein: CASSYSSGYGEKLFF
CDR3 DNA: TGTGCCAGCAGTTACTCGAGCGGGTACGGTGAAAAACTGTTTTTT

J gene: TRBJ2-3
V gene: TRBV4-1
clone size: NA
D gene: NA
CDR3 protein: CASSQVGVSTDTQYF
CDR3 DNA: TGCGCCAGCAGCCAAGTCGGGGTTAGCACAGATACGCAGTATTTT

J gene: TRBJ2-1
V gene: TRBV7-2
clone size: NA
D gene: NA
CDR3 protein: CASSPALGNEQFF
CDR3 DNA: TGTGCCAGCAGCCCCGCACTGGGTAATGAGCAGTTCTTC

J gene: TRBJ2-6
V gene: TRBV25-1
clone size: NA
D gene: NA
CDR3 protein: CASSSDKGVSGANVLTF
CDR3 DNA: TGTGCCAGCAGCTCCGACAAGGGAGTCTCAGGGGCCAACGTCCTGACTTTC

J gene: TRBJ2-1
V gene: TRBV10-3
clone size: NA
D gene: TRBD2
CDR3 protein: CAISESKREDYNEQFF
CDR3 DNA: TGTGCCATCAGTGAGTCGAAGCGGGAGGACTACAATGAGCAGTTCTTC

J gene: TRBJ2-1
V gene: TRBV5-1
clone size: NA
D gene: NA
CDR3 protein: CASSPGGYYNEQFF
CDR3 DNA: TGCGCCAGCAGCCCCGGTGGGTACTACAATGAGCAGTTCTTC

J gene: TRBJ1-1
V gene: TRBV9
clone size: NA
D gene: NA
CDR3 protein: CASSPQSGSTEAFF
CDR3 DNA: TGTGCCAGCAGCCCACAGTCGGGTTCCACTGAAGCTTTCTTT

J gene: TRBJ2-7
V gene: TRBV4-1
clone size: NA
D gene: NA
CDR3 protein: CASSPVKFAYEQYF
CDR3 DNA: TGCGCCAGCAGCCCAGTTAAGTTTGCCTACGAGCAGTACTTC

J gene: TRBJ2-1
V gene: TRBV29-1
clone size: NA
D gene: TRBD1
CDR3 protein: CSVGRGTATYNEQFF
CDR3 DNA: TGCAGCGTTGGCCGAGGGACAGCGACCTACAATGAGCAGTTCTTC

J gene: TRBJ1-4
V gene: TRBV4-2
clone size: NA
D gene: NA
CDR3 protein: CASSQDLATERKLFF
CDR3 DNA: TGTGCCAGCAGCCAAGATCTAGCGACAGAGAGGAAACTGTTTTTT

J gene: TRBJ2-1
V gene: TRBV29-1
clone size: NA
D gene: TRBD2
CDR3 protein: CSGRTSGRISDEQFF
CDR3 DNA: TGCAGCGGCAGGACTAGCGGGAGAATCTCCGATGAGCAGTTCTTC

J gene: TRBJ2-5
V gene: TRBV30
clone size: NA
D gene: NA
CDR3 protein: CALRVRETQYF
CDR3 DNA: TGTGCCTTGCGGGTCAGGGAGACCCAGTACTTC

J gene: TRBJ1-2
V gene: TRBV19
clone size: NA
D gene: TRBD1
CDR3 protein: CASTYAGTGRPYGYTF
CDR3 DNA: TGTGCCAGTACCTATGCCGGGACAGGGAGACCCTACGGCTACACCTTC

J gene: TRBJ2-3
V gene: TRBV4-2
clone size: NA
D gene: NA
CDR3 protein: CASSQSLARGGTDTQYF
CDR3 DNA: TGTGCCAGCAGCCAGTCCCTGGCGCGAGGTGGCACAGATACGCAGTATTTT

J gene: TRBJ2-7
V gene: TRBV6-5
clone size: NA
D gene: TRBD1
CDR3 protein: CASRGGTGHEQYF
CDR3 DNA: TGTGCCAGCAGAGGAGGGACAGGGCACGAGCAGTACTTC

J gene: TRBJ1-4
V gene: TRBV4-2
clone size: NA
D gene: NA
CDR3 protein: CASSQGESEKLFF
CDR3 DNA: TGTGCCAGCAGCCAAGGGGAGTCTGAAAAACTGTTTTTT

J gene: TRBJ2-7
V gene: TRBV28
clone size: NA
D gene: NA
CDR3 protein: CASSGYEQYF
CDR3 DNA: TGTGCCAGCAGTGGCTACGAGCAGTACTTC

J gene: TRBJ1-2
V gene: TRBV19
clone size: once
D gene: NA
CDR3 protein: CASSVNRVNYGYTF
CDR3 DNA: TGTGCCAGTAGTGTAAACAGGGTCAACTATGGCTACACCTTC

J gene: TRBJ2-1
V gene: TRBV13
clone size: NA
D gene: NA
CDR3 protein: CASSSDDRQRFF
CDR3 DNA: TGTGCCAGCAGCTCCGACGATCGGCAGCGGTTCTTC

J gene: TRBJ2-7
V gene: TRBV5-4
clone size: NA
D gene: NA
CDR3 protein: CASSRGGTGIRSSYEQYF
CDR3 DNA: TGTGCCAGCAGCCGGGGGGGGACAGGAATAAGGAGCTCCTACGAGCAGTACTTC

J gene: TRBJ2-1
V gene: TRBV7-2
clone size: NA
D gene: NA
CDR3 protein: CASSRHGNEQFF
CDR3 DNA: TGTGCCAGCAGCAGGCACGGCAATGAGCAGTTCTTC

J gene: TRBJ1-4
V gene: TRBV7-2
clone size: NA
D gene: TRBD1
CDR3 protein: CASSLTGINEKLFF
CDR3 DNA: TGTGCCAGCAGCTTGACAGGGATTAATGAAAAACTGTTTTTT

J gene: TRBJ1-4
V gene: TRBV25-1
clone size: NA
D gene: NA
CDR3 protein: CASSEATREEKLFF
CDR3 DNA: TGTGCCAGCAGTGAAGCGACGCGGGAAGAAAAACTGTTTTTT

J gene: TRBJ2-7
V gene: TRBV10-3
clone size: NA
D gene: NA
CDR3 protein: CAISVNQGNYEQYF
CDR3 DNA: TGTGCCATCAGTGTAAACCAGGGGAACTACGAGCAGTACTTC

J gene: TRBJ1-2
V gene: TRBV28
clone size: NA
D gene: NA
CDR3 protein: CASSEGGPYGYTF
CDR3 DNA: TGTGCCAGCAGTGAGGGGGGCCCCTATGGCTACACCTTC

J gene: TRBJ2-7
V gene: TRBV5-5
clone size: NA
D gene: NA
CDR3 protein: CASSLAGSSYEQYF
CDR3 DNA: TGTGCCAGCAGCTTGGCAGGGTCGTCCTACGAGCAGTACTTC

J gene: TRBJ2-5
V gene: TRBV6-5
clone size: NA
D gene: NA
CDR3 protein: CASSYSIYQETQYF
CDR3 DNA: TGTGCCAGCAGTTACTCCATCTACCAAGAGACCCAGTACTTC